This TCR beta chain was observed in a study of shared clonotypes between healthy human individuals. Study-level results: Large sequencing depth failed to make sorted-subset sequencing complete, rarefaction showed. A generally larger estimated richness was seen in naive subsets than in memory subsets.

This CDR3 is 16 amino acids long. The germline V and J ends were trimmed by 6 bases and 7 bases, with 21 bases remaining between them. Per germline, CDR1 SNHLY and CDR2 FYNNEI. Here immunoSEQ multiplex PCR was the method, and the copy in TCRdb shows in-frame clones only, minus some. The table records 300,000 to 350,000 clones, about 73% of them present only once. Concerning this clone itself: Its antigen remains unknown.

This chain connects TRBV2 to TRBJ1-4; maybe TRBD1 (5 bases). This clonotype was sampled from a man aged 30 to 39 in good health. The sequenced sample was memory CD4+ T cells sorted from blood. As for subset: CD45RA-negative fraction. This CDR3 reads CASSHPRDSSSEKLFF. The CDR3, as DNA: TGTGCCAGCAGCCACCCCCGGGACTCCTCTTCTGAAAAACTGTTTTTT.